This T cell receptor beta chain was retrieved from a study of early T cells in non-severe SARS-CoV-2 infection. Study-wide background: Chains stayed unpaired after sequencing of bulk RNA from unsorted whole blood. Study-wide points: Sequences matched to VDJdb favored anti-spike CD8 responses, while private and CD4 specificities were missed.

This clonotype appeared many times. Its target is not known. Researchers tagged individual cDNA molecules with unique molecular identifiers. TCRdb independently ran MiXCR on the 5' RACE reads; one entry per CDR3 protein. The table records 70,000 to 85,000 distinct CDR3 sequences, 9.5% to 13% of them present only once. CDR3 length equals 15 residues. The germline CDR1 and CDR2 sequences are SEHNR and FQNEAQ (reference sequence). V lost 5 bases, J lost 4 bases, and 10 bases stayed unmatched. The sample was whole blood. This sequence joins TRBV7-9 and TRBJ2-7; 8 bases fit TRBD2. The clonotype was recovered from an adult who was a healthcare worker with PCR-confirmed SARS-CoV-2 infection or an uninfected control (not recorded which). This chain's CDR3 is CASSPGLATSYEQYF. CDR3 in DNA: TGTGCCAGCAGCCCCGGACTAGCAACTTCTTACGAGCAGTACTTC.